These T cell receptor beta chains were read from a single sample in a study of cytomegalovirus exposure and HLA in healthy donors. Clones were sequenced by immunoSEQ multiplex PCR, and TCRdb holds only the in-frame ones, with some missing. The sample consists of about 270,000 clones, under 80% of them appearing once. Input material: PBMCs. The source of these receptors is a female donor in good health and CMV-seronegative. Each CDR3 is given with its conserved first and last residue. A D gene is named only where the DNA matches it firmly. Clone size is given for some rows only: seen once, a few or many times, or a class if the clone is expanded.

v_call	j_call	clone_size	cdr3_length	d_call	cdr3_nt	cdr3_aa
TRBV27	TRBJ2-7	few	14	-	TGTGCCAGCAGTTTATCATCCTCCTCCTACGAGCAGTACTTC	CASSLSSSSYEQYF
TRBV30	TRBJ2-3	-	18	TRBD2	TGTGCCTGGAGTGTCCGCCCTAGCGGGAGTCCGCGCACAGATACGCAGTATTTT	CAWSVRPSGSPRTDTQYF
TRBV15	TRBJ2-5	-	16	TRBD1	TGTGCCACCAGCTTCGGACAGGGGGTGGGTCAAGAGACCCAGTACTTC	CATSFGQGVGQETQYF
TRBV19	TRBJ1-1	-	13	-	TGTGCCAGTAGTATTGGAGTGAACACTGAAGCTTTCTTT	CASSIGVNTEAFF
TRBV18	TRBJ2-2	few	16	-	TGTGCCAGCTCACCCTCGGACATGGGGCTCGACGGGGAGCTGTTTTTT	CASSPSDMGLDGELFF
TRBV6-4	TRBJ2-6	-	17	-	TGTGCCAGCAGTGACTCTTCCGGGGGCTCTGGGGCCAACGTCCTGACTTTC	CASSDSSGGSGANVLTF
TRBV5-1	TRBJ2-7	-	14	-	TGCGCCAGCAGCTTGTTAGTGGGGCCCTACGAGCAGTACTTC	CASSLLVGPYEQYF
TRBV12-2	TRBJ2-1	-	18	-	TGTGCAAGTCGCTCCGGGACTAGCGGTTACCCAGCCAGGGATGAGCAGTTCTTC	CASRSGTSGYPARDEQFF
TRBV28	TRBJ1-3	-	14	-	TGTGCCAGCAGTTTACCCGAGTTAGGAAACACCATATATTTT	CASSLPELGNTIYF
TRBV18	TRBJ1-5	few	14	TRBD1	TGTGCCAGCTCACCCGGACAGGGACATCAGCCCCAGCATTTT	CASSPGQGHQPQHF
TRBV5-1	TRBJ2-1	few	16	-	TGCGCCAGTCGACCTACGGCGAGAGGCTCCTACAATGAGCAGTTCTTC	CASRPTARGSYNEQFF
TRBV6-5	TRBJ1-2	once	13	-	TGTGCCAGCATCCCGCCAGGAGGCTATGGCTACACCTTC	CASIPPGGYGYTF
TRBV14	TRBJ2-1	-	15	TRBD2	TGTGCCAGCAGCCCCTACGCGACTAGCGGGGGGAAACAGTTCTTC	CASSPYATSGGKQFF
TRBV27	TRBJ2-3	-	12	TRBD1	TGTGCCAGCAAAAGGGGGCAAGATACGCAGTATTTT	CASKRGQDTQYF
TRBV6-5	TRBJ1-2	few	15	-	TGTGCCAGCAGACCTTCAAGGACAGCTAACTATGGCTACACCTTC	CASRPSRTANYGYTF
TRBV14	TRBJ1-1	-	17	TRBD1	TGTGCCAGCAGCCAAGTGGGCAGGGGGGCTTTTGGCACTGAAGCTTTCTTT	CASSQVGRGAFGTEAFF
TRBV5-4	TRBJ2-3	-	15	TRBD2	TGTGCCAGCAGCTGGGTAGCGGGGAGCACAGATACGCAGTATTTT	CASSWVAGSTDTQYF
TRBV5-1	TRBJ1-4	few	14	-	TGCGCCAGCAGCCCAGTTGCAACTAATGAAAAACTGTTTTTT	CASSPVATNEKLFF
TRBV10-3	TRBJ2-1	-	15	TRBD2	TGTGCCATCAGTGGGAAGCGGGAAGGGTACAATGAGCAGTTCTTC	CAISGKREGYNEQFF
TRBV4-2	TRBJ2-7	-	14	-	TGTGCCAGCAGCCAACAAGTAGAACCCCACGAGCAGTACTTC	CASSQQVEPHEQYF
TRBV30	TRBJ2-7	-	13	-	TGTGCCTCATCCCCCGGGATTTCCTACGAGCAGTACTTC	CASSPGISYEQYF
TRBV19	TRBJ1-2	few	13	-	TGTGCCAGTAGTTGGCGGGAATACTATGGCTACACCTTC	CASSWREYYGYTF
TRBV11-2	TRBJ2-3	few	16	TRBD2	TGTGCCAGCAGCTTAGTGATAGCGGGAGCGACAGATACGCAGTATTTT	CASSLVIAGATDTQYF
TRBV28	TRBJ2-3	-	14	TRBD2	TGTGCCAGCAGAACTAGCGGGCGGGGCGATACGCAGTATTTT	CASRTSGRGDTQYF
TRBV21-1	TRBJ1-1	-	12	-	TGTGCCAGCAGCAAAACAGAGACTGAAGCTTTCTTT	CASSKTETEAFF
TRBV28	TRBJ2-1	-	14	TRBD2	TGTGCCAGCAGTAATAGCGGGAGCTACAATGAGCAGTTCTTC	CASSNSGSYNEQFF
TRBV6-4	TRBJ2-7	-	14	TRBD1	TGTGCCAGCAGTCCGGACAGGGTCGGACACGAGCAGTACTTC	CASSPDRVGHEQYF
TRBV30	TRBJ2-1	-	14	TRBD2	TGTGCCTGGAGTCCGAAGTGGACTAGCGGGACCGAGTTCTTC	CAWSPKWTSGTEFF
TRBV28	TRBJ2-1	-	19	TRBD2	TGTGCCAGCAGTACCTTAGCGGGAGGGCACAGTGGGTTGTCCCATGAGCAGTTCTTC	CASSTLAGGHSGLSHEQFF
TRBV18	TRBJ2-7	-	13	-	TGTGCCAGCTCACCCCTCGGTGTCTACGAGCAGTACTTC	CASSPLGVYEQYF
TRBV6-1	TRBJ2-7	-	13	TRBD1	TGTGCCAGCCAAACAGGGGGCTACTACGAGCGGTACTTC	CASQTGGYYERYF
TRBV7-9	TRBJ2-1	-	15	TRBD1	TGTGCCAGCAGCGCAGGACAGGGGACCAACAATGAGCAGTTCTTC	CASSAGQGTNNEQFF
TRBV10-3	TRBJ1-6	once	13	TRBD1	TGTGCCATCACCCCAGACAGGGGGTCACCCCTCCACTTT	CAITPDRGSPLHF
TRBV7-9	TRBJ2-5	-	15	-	TGTGCCAGCAGCCCTCAAGGGGCCGGTGGGGAGACCCAGTACTTC	CASSPQGAGGETQYF
TRBV5-1	TRBJ2-2	-	16	TRBD2	TGCGCCAGCAGCTTCCTGGGGGAGGGAAACACCGGGGAGCTGTTTTTT	CASSFLGEGNTGELFF
TRBV27	TRBJ2-7	-	15	TRBD1	TGTGCCAGCAGGCCAGACCGGGACAGGGTAGACGAGCAGTACTTC	CASRPDRDRVDEQYF
TRBV25-1	TRBJ1-1	-	12	-	TGTGCCAGCAGTTGGGGCCCCACTGAAGCTTTCTTT	CASSWGPTEAFF
TRBV21-1	TRBJ2-7	-	17	-	TGTGCCAGCAGCAAAGGTCGGACAGGCAAAAGCTCCTACGAGCAGTACTTC	CASSKGRTGKSSYEQYF
TRBV11-3	TRBJ1-1	once	14	TRBD1	TGTGCCAGCAGCTTAGAGGGACAGGGCTCTGAAGCTTTCTTT	CASSLEGQGSEAFF
TRBV7-9	TRBJ2-5	-	14	TRBD2	TGTGCCAGCAGCCCCACTAGCGGCCAAGAGACCCAGTACTTC	CASSPTSGQETQYF
TRBV14	TRBJ2-7	-	14	TRBD2	TGTGCCAGCAGCCAAGATATAGCGGGATACGAGCAGTACTTC	CASSQDIAGYEQYF
TRBV5-1	TRBJ1-1	-	14	-	TGCGCCAGCAGCTTCGGGGGGGTGAACACTGAAGCTTTCTTT	CASSFGGVNTEAFF
TRBV27	TRBJ2-3	once	16	-	TGTGCCAGCAGTTTAACAGGGTTAGCGGGTCGGCATACGCAGTATTTT	CASSLTGLAGRHTQYF
TRBV7-3	TRBJ2-1	-	14	TRBD2	TGTGCCAGCAGCGGGGGGGGCTCCTACAATGAGCAGTTCTTC	CASSGGGSYNEQFF
TRBV7-8	TRBJ2-3	few	16	-	TGTGCCAGCAGCTCCCGGGGGGCTCTCCGCACAGATACGCAGTATTTT	CASSSRGALRTDTQYF
TRBV9	TRBJ2-2	few	16	TRBD2	TGTGCCAGCAGTAGCGGGAAAGGGCCGAACACCGGGGAGCTGTTTTTT	CASSSGKGPNTGELFF
TRBV27	TRBJ2-1	few	16	TRBD2	TGTGCCAGCAGTCCATGGACTAGCGGGAGGTACAATGAGCAGTTCTTC	CASSPWTSGRYNEQFF
TRBV5-5	TRBJ2-2	few	15	TRBD1	TGTGCCAGCAGCCAGGGACAGGGAGAGGCCGGGGAGCTGTTTTTT	CASSQGQGEAGELFF
TRBV4-1	TRBJ2-1	once	14	TRBD2	TGCGCCAGCGGCCCTAGCGGGGGGTACAATGAGCAGTTCTTC	CASGPSGGYNEQFF
TRBV6-6	TRBJ1-5	-	16	TRBD1	TGTGCCAGCAGTCATTACGGACAGGGGGCACGGCAGCCCCAGCATTTT	CASSHYGQGARQPQHF
TRBV15	TRBJ2-1	-	13	TRBD1	TGTGCCACCAGCAGACCGCGGACAGGGGATAAGTTCTTC	CATSRPRTGDKFF
TRBV7-2	TRBJ2-7	-	17	TRBD2	TGTGCCAGCAGCTTAGGACTAGCGGGAGGTCGGCTCTACGAGCAGTACTTC	CASSLGLAGGRLYEQYF